The 25 T cell receptor beta chains given below trace back to one sample, sequenced in a study of CD8 T cells in Susac syndrome. It was with random hexamers that about 0.45 to 1 ug RNA was reverse transcribed. From the immunoSEQ multiplex PCR reads, TCRdb called clonotypes with MiXCR, one entry per CDR3 protein. The sample shows tens of thousands of distinct CDR3 sequences, around 93% of them seen only once. The sample was CD8+ T cells from PBMCs. Receptor source: a human donor with Susac syndrome.

The gene calls are TRBV21-1 and TRBJ2-2; the table assigns TRBD1, which was not confirmed against the DNA. TRBV21-1 is flagged as a pseudogene. This CDR3 spans 13 amino acids. The CDR3 spells CASGSRSTGELFF. The CDR3, as DNA: TGTGCCAGCGGTTCCCGTTCCACCGGGGAGCTGTTTTTT.

This chain uses TRBV28 with TRBJ2-1; no definite D call. Trimming shortened V by 4 bases and J by 5 bases, and 3 bases separated the two germline ends. In germline, CDR1 is MDHEN, CDR2 SYDVKM. This CDR3 comprises 11 residues. Here the CDR3 DNA reads TGTGCCAGCAGTTGGGACAATGAGCAGTTCTTC. As protein: CASSWDNEQFF.

The chain links TRBV19 to TRBJ2-3; 7 positions agree with TRBD2. Trimming removed 7 bases from V and 4 bases from J; junction bases left unmatched: 5. The CDR3 runs 13 residues. CDR1 and CDR2 (germline): LNHDA, SQIVND (reference sequence). The CDR3 bases are TGTGCCAGTACCAGCGGGAAATCAGATACGCAGTATTTT. Protein sequence: CASTSGKSDTQYF.

V and J are TRBV9 and TRBJ2-3; 10 bases are shared with TRBD2. The CDR3 length is 17 residues. CDR1 is SGDLS, CDR2 YYNGEE, per germline. J gave up 4 bases and V 4 bases, and 12 bases lay outside the gene matches. CDR3: CASSTGLADTGADTQYF. The CDR3, as DNA: TGTGCCAGCAGCACAGGACTAGCGGACACCGGCGCAGATACGCAGTATTTT.

This chain connects TRBV30 to TRBJ2-1, with TRBD2 as a possible D gene (6 bases). V shed 4 bases and J shed 10 bases, with 17 bases lying between them. Germline V gene sequence: CDR1 GTSNPN, CDR2 SVGIG (reference sequence). This CDR3 comprises 13 residues. CDR3 nucleotide sequence: TGTGCCTGGAATGGAGCGGGCGTCGGCGAGCAGTTCTTC. It codes for CAWNGAGVGEQFF.

The chain is built from TRBV29-1 and TRBJ1-4; D not certain. Germline V gene sequence: CDR1 SQVTM, CDR2 ANQGSEA. This CDR3 is 14 amino acids long. The V end was cut by 6 bases, the J end by 3 bases, with 14 bases between. CDR3: CSVRLGLANEKLFF. In DNA, the CDR3 is TGCAGCGTACGCTTAGGATTAGCTAATGAAAAACTGTTTTTT.

The chain is built from TRBV20-1 and TRBJ2-5; 7 bases map to TRBD2. Per the germline V gene, CDR1 is DFQATT and CDR2 is SNEGSKA (reference sequence). With 5 bases clipped from V and 0 bases from J, the junction kept 3 bases outside the gene matches. The CDR3 has 13 amino acids. DNA of the CDR3: TGCAGTGCTCATACTAGCGACCAAGAGACCCAGTACTTC. Protein: CSAHTSDQETQYF.

The rearrangement uses TRBV2 and TRBJ1-1; D remains ambiguous. V was pared by 6 bases and J by 7 bases, with 9 bases between. This CDR3 region has 11 residues. Looked up from germline, CDR1 is SNHLY and CDR2 is FYNNEI. CDR3 protein: CASRAPLEAFF. CDR3 DNA sequence: TGTGCCAGCAGAGCCCCCCTTGAAGCTTTCTTT. Looking up the rest from reference TRBV2 and TRBJ1-1 gives the full variable domain: EPEVTQTPSHQVTQMGQEVILRCVPISNHLYFYWYRQILGQKVEFLVSFYNNEISEKSEIFDDQFSVERPDGSNFTLKIRSTKLEDSAMYFCASRAPLEAFFGQGTRLTVV.

The chain recombines TRBV7-2 with TRBJ1-2, with D perhaps matching TRBD1 (5 bases). The CDR3 length is 14 residues. From germline, CDR1 is SGHTA and CDR2 FQGNSA. Trimming removed 5 bases from V and 0 bases from J, with 10 bases in between. Written as DNA, the CDR3 is TGTGCCAGCAGCCGGGACGGATCTAACTATGGCTACACCTTC. It yields the protein CASSRDGSNYGYTF.

This sequence joins TRBV20-1 and TRBJ2-7; 8 bases map to TRBD2. The CDR3 extends over 14 amino acids. CDR1 and CDR2 from the germline V gene are DFQATT and SNEGSKA (reference sequence). V lost 0 bases, J lost 2 bases, and 3 bases stayed unmatched. The DNA of the CDR3 is TGCAGTGCTAGAGACGTAGCGGGACCCTACGAGCAGTACTTC. This sequence encodes CSARDVAGPYEQYF.

In nucleotides, the CDR3 is TGCGCCAGCAGCCAAGCCCTGGGACAGTTCTCCTACGAGCAGTACTTC. Translating it yields CASSQALGQFSYEQYF. V usage is TRBV4-3 and J usage is TRBJ2-7, with 7 bases identical to TRBD1. CDR3 length: 16 amino acids. The germline CDR1 and CDR2 sequences are LGHNA and YSLEER. V lost 1 base, J lost 0 bases, and 6 bases stayed unmatched.

This chain joins TRBV23-1 and TRBJ2-2, with D maybe TRBD1 (5 bases). TRBV23-1 is marked as an open reading frame, function uncertain. The CDR3 consists of 16 residues. V shed 4 bases and J shed 2 bases, with 14 bases lying between them. The CDR3 protein is CASSRRTPKNTGELFF. The CDR3 DNA reads as TGCGCCAGCAGTCGCAGGACACCTAAAAACACCGGGGAGCTGTTTTTT.

The chain recombines TRBV6-5 with TRBJ1-1, with no clear D. V was cut by 0 bases and J by 0 bases, with 8 bases left in between. In germline, CDR1 is MNHEY, CDR2 SVGAGI. This CDR3 region has 15 residues. CDR3 in amino acids: CASSYSRLMNTEAFF. DNA of the CDR3: TGTGCCAGCAGTTACTCGAGGCTGATGAACACTGAAGCTTTCTTT.

The chain joins TRBV20-1 to TRBJ2-2; D might be TRBD2 (5 bases). Trimming shortened V by 3 bases and J by 11 bases, and 19 bases separated the two germline ends. The CDR3 is 14 residues long. Germline loops: CDR1 DFQATT, CDR2 SNEGSKA (reference sequence). The CDR3 is CSARMSVGLAELFF. CDR3 DNA: TGCAGTGCTAGGATGTCGGTGGGCCTAGCAGAGCTGTTTTTT.

This chain links TRBV20-1 with TRBJ2-7; 7 positions agree with TRBD2. J lost 3 bases, V lost 5 bases, and 13 bases had no gene match. Germline lookup yields CDR1 DFQATT and CDR2 SNEGSKA (reference sequence). This CDR3 is built from 15 residues. The CDR3 protein is CSAPHPGLPNYEQYF. Here the CDR3 DNA reads TGCAGTGCTCCCCACCCGGGACTACCTAACTACGAGCAGTACTTC.

This clonotype has only one observation. The chain has TRBV5-6 and TRBJ2-1; D unresolved. The germline V gene has CDR1 SGHDT and CDR2 YYEEEE. Trimming took off 0 bases at V and 6 bases at J, with 4 bases between the two ends. This CDR3 spans 12 amino acids. The CDR3 sequence: CASSLDFNEQFF. The CDR3 DNA reads TGTGCCAGCAGCTTGGATTTCAATGAGCAGTTCTTC.

The chain links TRBV29-1 to TRBJ2-1; TRBD2 matches 7 bases. Germline V lookup: CDR1 SQVTM, CDR2 ANQGSEA. The CDR3 has 13 residues. The ends lost 6 bases at V and 5 bases at J; junction bases unmatched: 7. CDR3 in DNA: TGCAGCGTAATCCGGGACTACCACAATGAGCAGTTCTTC. Translated, it gives CSVIRDYHNEQFF.

J is TRBJ2-4 and V is TRBV2; the D is unclear. This CDR3 region has 11 residues. Germline V lookup: CDR1 SNHLY, CDR2 FYNNEI. V was clipped by 5 bases and J by 8 bases, with 7 bases between them. The CDR3 bases are TGTGCCAGCAGTAATGGAGACATTCAGTACTTC. Translation: CASSNGDIQYF. The complete variable domain, with remaining parts taken from reference TRBV2 and TRBJ2-4, reads EPEVTQTPSHQVTQMGQEVILRCVPISNHLYFYWYRQILGQKVEFLVSFYNNEISEKSEIFDDQFSVERPDGSNFTLKIRSTKLEDSAMYFCASSNGDIQYFGAGTRLSVL.

This clonotype has a handful of counts. The genes are TRBV12-3 or TRBV12-4 and TRBJ2-6, with 7 bases fitting TRBD2. This CDR3 is built from 15 residues. V trimming: 3 bases; J trimming: 2 bases; junction bases outside the gene matches: 1. The CDR3 bases are TGTGCCAGCAGTTTGGCGGGGGCTGGGGCCAACGTCCTGACTTTC. Its translation is CASSLAGAGANVLTF.

The J gene is TRBJ2-2, the V gene TRBV27; no firm D call. The length of the CDR3 is 15 residues. V dropped 5 bases and J dropped 1 base, with 11 bases sitting between them. Germline loops: CDR1 MNHEY, CDR2 SMNVEV (reference sequence). The CDR3 reads CASSPSVGNTGELFF. The CDR3 region has the DNA TGTGCCAGCAGTCCCAGTGTGGGGAACACCGGGGAGCTGTTTTTT.

This chain uses TRBV27 with TRBJ2-6; TRBD2 matches at 12 bases. The CDR3 length is 17 residues. After removal of 6 bases from V and 0 bases from J, the junction contained 3 bases not matched to a gene. The germline V gene has CDR1 MNHEY and CDR2 SMNVEV (reference sequence). CDR3 sequence reads: CASRLTSGSSGANVLTF. The CDR3 DNA follows: TGTGCCAGCAGATTGACTAGCGGGAGCTCTGGGGCCAACGTCCTGACTTTC.

V is TRBV3-1 and J is TRBJ2-1, with 9 bases matching TRBD2. The CDR3 extends over 18 amino acids. V shed 2 bases, J shed 9 bases, and the junction held 17 bases outside the gene matches. CDR1 is LGHDT and CDR2 is YNNKEL in the germline V gene (reference sequence). CDR3 DNA sequence: TGTGCCAGCAGCCAAAGGCTAGCGGGAAGTCGGTTCGTAGGTGAGCAGTTCTTC. Its protein is CASSQRLAGSRFVGEQFF.

The V call is TRBV9, the J call TRBJ2-5; weak D call: TRBD2 (7 bases). The CDR3 has 15 amino acids. The germline CDR1 and CDR2 sequences are SGDLS and YYNGEE. Deletions cut 3 bases from V and 2 bases from J, with 14 bases between. CDR3 loop: CASSAEGGGQETQYF. The DNA of the CDR3 is TGTGCCAGCAGCGCGGAAGGGGGGGGTCAAGAGACCCAGTACTTC.

The V and J genes are TRBV7-6 and TRBJ2-7, with 9 bases that match TRBD2. This CDR3 has 17 amino acids. V lost 0 bases to trimming and J lost 3 bases; unmatched junction nucleotides: 9. Germline V gene data show CDR1 as SGHVS and CDR2 as FNYEAQ. Here the CDR3 DNA reads TGTGCCAGCAGCTTAGCGGGCCTAGCGGGGTCATACTACGAGCAGTACTTC. It yields the protein CASSLAGLAGSYYEQYF.

V is TRBV20-1 and J is TRBJ2-7, with D tentatively TRBD1 (6 bases). Germline CDR1 is DFQATT and CDR2 is SNEGSKA (reference sequence). This CDR3 region has 14 residues. V was pared by 4 bases and J by 1 base, with 14 bases between. CDR3 loop: CSAKGVSASYEQYF. The CDR3 bases are TGCAGTGCTAAGGGGGTGAGTGCTTCCTACGAGCAGTACTTC.